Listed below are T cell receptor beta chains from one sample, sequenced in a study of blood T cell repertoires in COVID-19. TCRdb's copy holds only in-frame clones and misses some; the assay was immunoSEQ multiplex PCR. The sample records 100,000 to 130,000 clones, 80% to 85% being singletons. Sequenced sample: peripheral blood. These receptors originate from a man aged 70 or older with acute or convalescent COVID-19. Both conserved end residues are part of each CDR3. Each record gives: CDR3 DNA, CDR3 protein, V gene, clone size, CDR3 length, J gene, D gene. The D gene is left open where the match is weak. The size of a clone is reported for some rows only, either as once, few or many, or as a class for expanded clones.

TGTGCCATCAGTGAGTCGCAAATACAGGGGAATCAGCCCCAGCATTTT,CAISESQIQGNQPQHF,TRBV10-3,.,16,TRBJ1-5,TRBD1
TGTGCCAGCAGCTTAACCGAGGGTCAGCCCCAGCATTTT,CASSLTEGQPQHF,TRBV7-2,.,13,TRBJ1-5,.
TGTGCCAGCAGTTACCGGGGGATCGGGGAGCTGTTTTTT,CASSYRGIGELFF,TRBV6-5,.,13,TRBJ2-2,.
TGCAGCGTTGAAGAAGGGACAGATGGCTACACCTTC,CSVEEGTDGYTF,TRBV29-1,.,12,TRBJ1-2,TRBD1
TGTGCCAGCAGCTTTAGGTTTTGGCAGGGGGAGGCCGGGGAGCTGTTTTTT,CASSFRFWQGEAGELFF,TRBV5-5,.,17,TRBJ2-2,.
TGTGCAAGTCGCTTAATGGGTCAGCGGGTCGTTGATGAGCAGTTCTTC,CASRLMGQRVVDEQFF,TRBV12-2,few,16,TRBJ2-1,.
TGCGCCAGCAGCCAAGATTTGCAGGGCTATGGCTACACCTTC,CASSQDLQGYGYTF,TRBV4-1,.,14,TRBJ1-2,.
TGCGCCAGCAGCTTTACGACTAGCGGGGGGGCTTTGGGTGAGCAGTTCTTC,CASSFTTSGGALGEQFF,TRBV5-1,few,17,TRBJ2-1,TRBD2
TGTGCCACCAGCGGAACAGGGTCCTATCAGCCCCAGCATTTT,CATSGTGSYQPQHF,TRBV15,.,14,TRBJ1-5,.
TGTGCCAGCGCCTACCAGGGGGACTCCTACGAGCAGTACTTC,CASAYQGDSYEQYF,TRBV5-5,.,14,TRBJ2-7,TRBD1
TGTGCCAGCAGCGCCACCGGGACCCCACGGGGGTTCTCCTACGAGCAGTACTTC,CASSATGTPRGFSYEQYF,TRBV9,few,18,TRBJ2-7,.
TGTGCCAGTGTGAGCGGGGGGCCCATCGAGACCCAGTACTTC,CASVSGGPIETQYF,TRBV3-1/TRBV3-2,few,14,TRBJ2-5,TRBD2
TGTGCCAGCAGCCCCCCAACCGGGACTAGCGGGGGGGCCAAAAACATTCAGTACTTC,CASSPPTGTSGGAKNIQYF,TRBV6-2/TRBV6-3,.,19,TRBJ2-4,TRBD2
TGTGCCAGCAGCTTAGGACCGGGTACAACTAATGAAAAACTGTTTTTT,CASSLGPGTTNEKLFF,TRBV7-2,.,16,TRBJ1-4,.
TGTGCCAGCCCCTTCTTGGTGACTAGCGGGGGAAACAATGAGCAGTTCTTC,CASPFLVTSGGNNEQFF,TRBV18,.,17,TRBJ2-1,TRBD2
TGTGCCAGCAGCTTCGCTAGCGGAACCATTAAAGCGACCCAGTACTTC,CASSFASGTIKATQYF,TRBV5-4,.,16,TRBJ2-5,TRBD2
TGCGCCAGCAGCCAAGATTTACCAGGGGGGAACTACGAGCAGTACTTC,CASSQDLPGGNYEQYF,TRBV4-1,.,16,TRBJ2-7,.
TGTGCCAGCAGCTTAATTGGTAGCACCGGGGAGCTGTTTTTT,CASSLIGSTGELFF,TRBV7-9,once,14,TRBJ2-2,.
TGTGCCAGCACCCGGGACAGGGGCACTGAAGCTTTCTTT,CASTRDRGTEAFF,TRBV6-5,.,13,TRBJ1-1,TRBD1
TGCAGCGCGTTGGACAGGGGATCGAACACTGAAGCTTTCTTT,CSALDRGSNTEAFF,TRBV29-1,.,14,TRBJ1-1,TRBD1
TGTGCCAGCAGCGCCAGTGGTGGCGGTGCATGGGACGAGCAGTACTTC,CASSASGGGAWDEQYF,TRBV9,.,16,TRBJ2-7,.
TGTGCCAGCAGCACCACCCTAGGGGTCGCCTACGAGCAGTACTTC,CASSTTLGVAYEQYF,TRBV11-2,.,15,TRBJ2-7,.
TGTGCCAGCAGCCAAGGGGCGGGGAGTGGGGAAAAACTGTTTTTT,CASSQGAGSGEKLFF,TRBV3-1/TRBV3-2,.,15,TRBJ1-4,.
TGTGCCAGCAGCCAAGATCCGACAGGGGGCACTGAAGCTTTCTTT,CASSQDPTGGTEAFF,TRBV3-1/TRBV3-2,.,15,TRBJ1-1,TRBD1
TGTGCCAGCAGTTACTCGGGGCTCTTTAATGGCTACACCTTC,CASSYSGLFNGYTF,TRBV6-6,.,14,TRBJ1-2,.
TGTGCCAGCAGCTCCCAGCTAGCGGGGGCGCTTTCCCACGAGCAGTACTTC,CASSSQLAGALSHEQYF,TRBV5-4,.,17,TRBJ2-7,TRBD2
TGTGCCAGCACCTACTTGGGGGGGCAGGGGTTCTTC,CASTYLGGQGFF,TRBV12-3/TRBV12-4,few,12,TRBJ2-1,.
TGTGCCAGCAGCTTCGGCTCTGGAAACACCATATATTTT,CASSFGSGNTIYF,TRBV7-9,.,13,TRBJ1-3,.
TGCAGCATTCAGGATCAATCCATCTCTGGGGCCAACGTCCTGACTTTC,CSIQDQSISGANVLTF,TRBV29-1,.,16,TRBJ2-6,.
TGTGCCAGCAACCAAGTAGGGGGTCCGGAACATATCAGGGGCTACACCTTC,CASNQVGGPEHIRGYTF,TRBV3-1/TRBV3-2,.,17,TRBJ1-2,.
TGTGCCAGCAGCGGAGGGGGGGCGTACAATCAGCCCCAGCATTTT,CASSGGGAYNQPQHF,TRBV9,.,15,TRBJ1-5,.
TGTGCCAGTAGTATTCGAGGTCAGGGTGCAAGCTCTGGAAACACCATATATTTT,CASSIRGQGASSGNTIYF,TRBV19,.,18,TRBJ1-3,.
TGTGCCAGTAGTATAACAGGGGCAGATTCACCCCTCCACTTT,CASSITGADSPLHF,TRBV19,.,14,TRBJ1-6,TRBD1
TGTGCCACGGTTGCTGCCACCCAGGGCCAGCCCCAGCATTTT,CATVAATQGQPQHF,TRBV6-5,.,14,TRBJ1-5,.
TGTGCCAGCAGCTTAACGGGACAGGGGGTTGAAGCTTTCTTT,CASSLTGQGVEAFF,TRBV7-3,.,14,TRBJ1-1,TRBD1